The clone carrying this TCR beta chain was seen a few times. This sample was taken from a study of blood T cell repertoires in COVID-19. Trimming cost V 6 bases and J 5 bases; bases outside gene matches: 6. This CDR3 region has 13 residues. Germline CDR1 is MNHEY and CDR2 is SVGAGI. Original processing methods: The authors estimated nucleated cell counts from reference gene primer amplification. Profiling relied on immunoSEQ multiplex PCR, and the TCRdb table lists in-frame clones only, not all of them. V, J and clone size were drawn from that table, and D and trimming were deduced from the DNA. Among around 190,000 clones listed, 81% were seen once.

This chain uses TRBV6-5 with TRBJ2-7; 8 nucleotides agree with TRBD1. This clonotype was sampled from a man aged 35 to 55 who had recovered from COVID-19. The sequencing input was PBMCs or T cells enriched from blood (not recorded which). CDR3 region: CASSRQGFDEQYF. In nucleotides, the CDR3 is TGTGCCAGCAGCAGACAGGGGTTCGACGAGCAGTACTTC.